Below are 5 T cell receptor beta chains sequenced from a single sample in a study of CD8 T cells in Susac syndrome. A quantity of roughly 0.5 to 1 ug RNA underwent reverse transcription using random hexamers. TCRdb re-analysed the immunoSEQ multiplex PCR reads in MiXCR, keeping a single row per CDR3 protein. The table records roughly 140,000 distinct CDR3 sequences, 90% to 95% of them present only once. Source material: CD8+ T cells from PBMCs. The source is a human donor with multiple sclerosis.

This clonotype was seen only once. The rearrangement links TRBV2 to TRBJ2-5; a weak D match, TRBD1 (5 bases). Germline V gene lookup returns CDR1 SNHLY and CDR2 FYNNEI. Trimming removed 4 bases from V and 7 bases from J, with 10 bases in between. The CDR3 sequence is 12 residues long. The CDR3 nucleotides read TGTGCCAGCAGTGGGGGCCAGAGGACCCAGTACTTC. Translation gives CASSGGQRTQYF.

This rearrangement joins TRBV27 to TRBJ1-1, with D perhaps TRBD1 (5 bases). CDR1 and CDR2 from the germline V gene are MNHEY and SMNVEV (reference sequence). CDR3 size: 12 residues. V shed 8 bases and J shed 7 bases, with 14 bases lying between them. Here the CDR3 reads CASFTSRGEAFF. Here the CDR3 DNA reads TGTGCCAGCTTTACTTCAAGGGGTGAAGCTTTCTTT.

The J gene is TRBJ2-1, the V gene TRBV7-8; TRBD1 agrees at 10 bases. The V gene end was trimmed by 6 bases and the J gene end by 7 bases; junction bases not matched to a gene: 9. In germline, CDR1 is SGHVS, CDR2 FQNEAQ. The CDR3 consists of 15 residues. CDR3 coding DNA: TGTGCCAGCAGATGGGACAGGGGTAGCGGGAATGAGCAGTTCTTC. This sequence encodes CASRWDRGSGNEQFF. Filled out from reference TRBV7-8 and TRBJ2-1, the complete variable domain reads GAGVSQSPRYKVAKRGQDVALRCDPISGHVSLFWYQQALGQGPEFLTYFQNEAQLDKSGLPSDRFFAERPEGSVSTLKIQRTQQEDSAVYLCASRWDRGSGNEQFFGPGTRLTVL.

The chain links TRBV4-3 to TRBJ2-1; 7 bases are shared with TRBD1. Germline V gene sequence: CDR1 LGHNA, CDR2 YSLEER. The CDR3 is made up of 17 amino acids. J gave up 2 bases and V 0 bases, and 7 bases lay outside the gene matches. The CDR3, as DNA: TGCGCCAGCAGCCAAGATACGGACAGGCTGACCTACAATGAGCAGTTCTTC. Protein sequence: CASSQDTDRLTYNEQFF.

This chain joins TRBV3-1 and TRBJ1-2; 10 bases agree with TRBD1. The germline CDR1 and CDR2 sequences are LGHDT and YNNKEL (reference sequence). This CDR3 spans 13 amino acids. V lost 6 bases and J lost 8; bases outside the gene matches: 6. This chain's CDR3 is CASRLTGGEGYTF. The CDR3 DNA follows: TGTGCCAGCAGGCTGACAGGGGGCGAAGGCTACACCTTC.